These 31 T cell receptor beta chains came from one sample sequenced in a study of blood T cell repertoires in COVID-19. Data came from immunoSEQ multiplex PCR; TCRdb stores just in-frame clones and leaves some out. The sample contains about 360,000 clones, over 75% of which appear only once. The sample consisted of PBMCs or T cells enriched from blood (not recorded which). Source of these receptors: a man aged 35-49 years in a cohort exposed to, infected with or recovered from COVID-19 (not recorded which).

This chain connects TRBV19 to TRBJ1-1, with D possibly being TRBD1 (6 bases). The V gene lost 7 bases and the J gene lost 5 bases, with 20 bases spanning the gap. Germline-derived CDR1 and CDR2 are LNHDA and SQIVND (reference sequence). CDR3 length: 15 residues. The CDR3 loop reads CASTVGARQWTEAFF. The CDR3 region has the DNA TGTGCCAGTACCGTGGGGGCCCGACAGTGGACTGAAGCTTTCTTT.

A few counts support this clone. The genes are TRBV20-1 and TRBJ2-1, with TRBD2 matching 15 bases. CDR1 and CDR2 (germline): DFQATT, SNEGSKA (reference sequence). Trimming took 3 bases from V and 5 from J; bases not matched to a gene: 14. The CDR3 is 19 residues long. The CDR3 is CSASLWTSGRAFGHNEQFF. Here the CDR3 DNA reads TGCAGTGCTAGTTTGTGGACTAGCGGGAGGGCCTTTGGCCACAATGAGCAGTTCTTC.

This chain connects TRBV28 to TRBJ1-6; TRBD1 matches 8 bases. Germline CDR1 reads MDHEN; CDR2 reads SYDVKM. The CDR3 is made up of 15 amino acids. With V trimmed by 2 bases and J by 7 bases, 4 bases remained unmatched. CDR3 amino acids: CASSLAQGDNSPLHF. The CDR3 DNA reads TGTGCCAGCAGTTTAGCACAGGGGGACAATTCACCCCTCCACTTT.

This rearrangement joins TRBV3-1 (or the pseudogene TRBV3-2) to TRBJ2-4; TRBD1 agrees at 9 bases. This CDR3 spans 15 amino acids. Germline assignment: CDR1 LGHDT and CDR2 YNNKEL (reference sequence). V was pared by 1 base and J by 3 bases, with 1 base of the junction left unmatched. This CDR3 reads CASSQATGGKNIQYF. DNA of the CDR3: TGTGCCAGCAGCCAAGCGACAGGGGGCAAAAACATTCAGTACTTC.

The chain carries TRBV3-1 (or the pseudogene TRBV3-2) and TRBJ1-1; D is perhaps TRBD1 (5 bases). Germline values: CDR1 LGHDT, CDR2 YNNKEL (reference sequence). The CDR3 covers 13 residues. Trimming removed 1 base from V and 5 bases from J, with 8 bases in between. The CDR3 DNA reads TGTGCCAGCAGCCAAGGGACAATTACTGAAGCTTTCTTT. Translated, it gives CASSQGTITEAFF.

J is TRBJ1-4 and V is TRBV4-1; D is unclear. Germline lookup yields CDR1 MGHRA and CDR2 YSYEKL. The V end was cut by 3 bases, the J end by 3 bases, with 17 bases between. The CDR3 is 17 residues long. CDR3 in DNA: TGCGCCAGCAGCCACTACGACCGCGGGAGATCTAATGAAAAACTGTTTTTT. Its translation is CASSHYDRGRSNEKLFF.

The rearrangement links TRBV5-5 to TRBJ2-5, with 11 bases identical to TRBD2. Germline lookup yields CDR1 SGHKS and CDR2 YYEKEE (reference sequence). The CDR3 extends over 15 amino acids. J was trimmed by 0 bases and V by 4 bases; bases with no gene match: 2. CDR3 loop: CASSTGLADQETQYF. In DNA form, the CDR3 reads TGTGCCAGCAGCACGGGACTAGCGGACCAAGAGACCCAGTACTTC.

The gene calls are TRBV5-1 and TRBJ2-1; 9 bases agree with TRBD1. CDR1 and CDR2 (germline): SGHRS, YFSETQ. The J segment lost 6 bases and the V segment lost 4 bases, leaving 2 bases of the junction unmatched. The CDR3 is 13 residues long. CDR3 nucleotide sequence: TGCGCCAGCAGCAGGGGACAGGGCAATGAGCAGTTCTTC. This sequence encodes CASSRGQGNEQFF. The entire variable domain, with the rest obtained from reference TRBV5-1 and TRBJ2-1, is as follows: KAGVTQTPRYLIKTRGQQVTLSCSPISGHRSVSWYQQTPGQGLQFLFEYFSETQRNKGNFPGRFSGRQFSNSRSEMNVSTLELGDSALYLCASSRGQGNEQFFGPGTRLTVL.

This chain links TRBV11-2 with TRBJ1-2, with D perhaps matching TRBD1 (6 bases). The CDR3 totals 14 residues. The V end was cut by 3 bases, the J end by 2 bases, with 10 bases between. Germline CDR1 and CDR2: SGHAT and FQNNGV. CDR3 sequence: CASSFSDRNYGYTF. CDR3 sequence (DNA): TGTGCCAGCAGCTTTTCTGACAGGAACTATGGCTACACCTTC.

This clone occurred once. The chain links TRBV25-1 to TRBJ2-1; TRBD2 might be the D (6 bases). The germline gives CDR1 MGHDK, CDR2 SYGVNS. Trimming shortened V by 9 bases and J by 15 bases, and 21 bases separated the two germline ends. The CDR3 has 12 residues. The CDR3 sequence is CARAVREYGAFF. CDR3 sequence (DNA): TGTGCCAGGGCAGTCCGGGAGTATGGTGCGTTCTTC.

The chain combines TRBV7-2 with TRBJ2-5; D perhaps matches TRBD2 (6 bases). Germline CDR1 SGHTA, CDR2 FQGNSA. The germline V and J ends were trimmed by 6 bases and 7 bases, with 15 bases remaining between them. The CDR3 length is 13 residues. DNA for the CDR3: TGTGCCAGCAGTCAGGAGGGGTTCGGGACCCAGTACTTC. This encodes CASSQEGFGTQYF. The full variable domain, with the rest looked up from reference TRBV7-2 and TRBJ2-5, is GAGVSQSPSNKVTEKGKDVELRCDPISGHTALYWYRQSLGQGLEFLIYFQGNSAPDKSGLPSDRFSAERTGGSVSTLTIQRTQQEDSAVYLCASSQEGFGTQYFGPGTRLLVL.

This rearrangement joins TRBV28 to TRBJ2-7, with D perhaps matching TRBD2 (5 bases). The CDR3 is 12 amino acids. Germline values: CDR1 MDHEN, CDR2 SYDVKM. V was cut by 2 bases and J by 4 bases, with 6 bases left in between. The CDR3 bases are TGTGCCAGCAGTTTACCGGGGTACGAGCAGTACTTC. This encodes CASSLPGYEQYF.

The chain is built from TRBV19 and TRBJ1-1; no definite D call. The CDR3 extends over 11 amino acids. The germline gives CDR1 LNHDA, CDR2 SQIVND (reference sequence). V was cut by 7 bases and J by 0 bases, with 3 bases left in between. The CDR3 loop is CASTLNTEAFF. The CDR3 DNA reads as TGTGCCAGTACCTTGAACACTGAAGCTTTCTTT.

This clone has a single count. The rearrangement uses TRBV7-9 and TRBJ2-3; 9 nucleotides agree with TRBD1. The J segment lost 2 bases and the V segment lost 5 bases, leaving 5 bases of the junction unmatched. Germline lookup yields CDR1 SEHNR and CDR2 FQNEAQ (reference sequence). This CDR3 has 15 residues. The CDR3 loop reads CASSPGTGFTDTQYF. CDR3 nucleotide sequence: TGTGCCAGCAGCCCCGGGACAGGGTTCACAGATACGCAGTATTTT.

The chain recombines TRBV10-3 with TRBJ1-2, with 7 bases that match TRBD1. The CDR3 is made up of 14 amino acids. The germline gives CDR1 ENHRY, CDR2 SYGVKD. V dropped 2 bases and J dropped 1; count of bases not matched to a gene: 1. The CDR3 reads CAISETGVNYGYTF. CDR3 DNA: TGTGCCATCAGTGAGACAGGGGTTAACTATGGCTACACCTTC.

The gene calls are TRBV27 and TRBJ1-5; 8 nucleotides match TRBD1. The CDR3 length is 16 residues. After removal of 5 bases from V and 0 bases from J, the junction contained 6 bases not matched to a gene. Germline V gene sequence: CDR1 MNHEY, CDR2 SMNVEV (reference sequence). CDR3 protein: CASSRTGHYSNQPQHF. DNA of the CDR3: TGTGCCAGCAGTCGGACAGGGCATTATAGCAATCAGCCCCAGCATTTT.

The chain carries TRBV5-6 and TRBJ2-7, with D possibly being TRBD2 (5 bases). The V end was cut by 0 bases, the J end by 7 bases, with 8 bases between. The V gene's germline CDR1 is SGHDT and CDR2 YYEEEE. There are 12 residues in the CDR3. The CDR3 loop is CASSLGRGEQYF. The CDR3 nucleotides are TGTGCCAGCAGCTTGGGCAGAGGGGAGCAGTACTTC.

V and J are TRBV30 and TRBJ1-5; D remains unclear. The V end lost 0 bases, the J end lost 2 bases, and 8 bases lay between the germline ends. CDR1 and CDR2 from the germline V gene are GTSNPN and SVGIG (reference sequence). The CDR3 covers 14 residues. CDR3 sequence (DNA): TGTGCCTGGAGTGTTGGGAGCGGCAATCAGCCCCAGCATTTT. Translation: CAWSVGSGNQPQHF.

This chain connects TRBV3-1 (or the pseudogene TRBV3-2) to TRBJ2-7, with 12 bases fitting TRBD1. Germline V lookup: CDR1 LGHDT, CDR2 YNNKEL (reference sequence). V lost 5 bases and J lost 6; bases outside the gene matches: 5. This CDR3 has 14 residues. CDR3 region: CASSDRDRGLEQYF. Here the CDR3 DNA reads TGTGCCAGCAGCGACCGGGACAGGGGGCTCGAGCAGTACTTC.

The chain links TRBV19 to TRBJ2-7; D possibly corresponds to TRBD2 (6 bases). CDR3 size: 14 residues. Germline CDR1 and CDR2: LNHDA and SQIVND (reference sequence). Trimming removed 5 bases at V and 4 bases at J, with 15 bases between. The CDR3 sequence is CASSDPGELYEQYF. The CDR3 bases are TGTGCCAGTAGTGATCCGGGAGAATTATACGAGCAGTACTTC.

In nucleotides, the CDR3 is TGTGCCAGCAGGCATCCATGGACAGGGCAATCTTATAGCAATCAGCCCCAGCATTTT. Protein product: CASRHPWTGQSYSNQPQHF. The chain links TRBV28 to TRBJ1-5; 8 bases agree with TRBD1. The germline V gene encodes CDR1 MDHEN and CDR2 SYDVKM. CDR3 length equals 19 residues. The V gene end was trimmed by 6 bases and the J gene end by 0 bases; junction bases not matched to a gene: 16.

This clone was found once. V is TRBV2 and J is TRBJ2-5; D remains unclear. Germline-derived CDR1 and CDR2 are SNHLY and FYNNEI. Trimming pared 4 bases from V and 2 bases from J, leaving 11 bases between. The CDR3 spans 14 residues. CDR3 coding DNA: TGTGCCAGCAGTGTCGGGTTTGGGCAAGAGACCCAGTACTTC. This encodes CASSVGFGQETQYF.

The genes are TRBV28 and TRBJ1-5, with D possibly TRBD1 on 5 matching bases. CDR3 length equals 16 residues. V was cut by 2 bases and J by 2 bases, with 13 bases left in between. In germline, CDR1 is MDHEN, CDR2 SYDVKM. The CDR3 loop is CASSLRQRYGNQPQHF. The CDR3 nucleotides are TGTGCCAGCAGTTTACGACAGAGATACGGCAATCAGCCCCAGCATTTT.

CDR3 sequence reads: CASSETGANTEAFF. DNA for the CDR3: TGCGCCAGCAGCGAGACAGGGGCAAACACTGAAGCTTTCTTT. This sequence joins TRBV4-1 and TRBJ1-1; TRBD1 aligns across 8 bases. Germline values: CDR1 MGHRA, CDR2 YSYEKL. The CDR3 totals 14 residues. V was pared by 5 bases and J by 2 bases, with 4 bases of the junction left unmatched.

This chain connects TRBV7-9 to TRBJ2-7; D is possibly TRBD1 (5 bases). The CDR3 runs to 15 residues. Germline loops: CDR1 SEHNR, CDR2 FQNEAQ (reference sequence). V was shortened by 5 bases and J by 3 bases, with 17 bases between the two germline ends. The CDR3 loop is CASSETQTENYEQYF. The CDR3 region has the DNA TGTGCCAGCAGCGAGACTCAGACAGAGAACTACGAGCAGTACTTC.

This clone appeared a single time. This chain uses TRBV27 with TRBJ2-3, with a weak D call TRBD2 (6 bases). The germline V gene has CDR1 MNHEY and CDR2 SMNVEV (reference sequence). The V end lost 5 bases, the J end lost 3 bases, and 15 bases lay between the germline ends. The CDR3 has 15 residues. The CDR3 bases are TGTGCCAGCAGTCCCGGCCTGCGGGGTACAGATACGCAGTATTTT. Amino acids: CASSPGLRGTDTQYF.

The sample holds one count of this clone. CDR3 sequence reads: CASSILLSGRAGETQYF. CDR3 DNA: TGTGCCAGTAGTATCCTTCTCAGCGGGAGGGCCGGGGAGACCCAGTACTTC. This chain links TRBV19 with TRBJ2-5; TRBD2 aligns across 10 bases. The germline gives CDR1 LNHDA, CDR2 SQIVND (reference sequence). CDR3 length: 17 amino acids. The V gene end was trimmed by 3 bases and the J gene end by 5 bases; junction bases not matched to a gene: 12.

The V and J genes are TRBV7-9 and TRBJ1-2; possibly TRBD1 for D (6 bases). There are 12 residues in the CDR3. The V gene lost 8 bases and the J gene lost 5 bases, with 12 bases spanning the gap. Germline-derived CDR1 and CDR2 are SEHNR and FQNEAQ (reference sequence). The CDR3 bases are TGTGCCAGCGGGGGGGGCGCTTATGGCTACACCTTC. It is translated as CASGGGAYGYTF.

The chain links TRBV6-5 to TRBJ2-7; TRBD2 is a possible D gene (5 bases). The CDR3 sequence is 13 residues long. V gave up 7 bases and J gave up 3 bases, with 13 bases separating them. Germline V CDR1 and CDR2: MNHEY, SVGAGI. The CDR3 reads CASTNRGLYEQYF. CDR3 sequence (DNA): TGTGCCAGCACAAATAGAGGACTCTACGAGCAGTACTTC.

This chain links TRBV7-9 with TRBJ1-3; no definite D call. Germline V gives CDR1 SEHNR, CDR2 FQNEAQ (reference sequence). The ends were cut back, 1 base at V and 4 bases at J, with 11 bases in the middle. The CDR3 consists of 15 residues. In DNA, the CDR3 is TGTGCCAGCAGCTTAGAGCAGGTACCCGGAAACACCATATATTTT. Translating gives CASSLEQVPGNTIYF. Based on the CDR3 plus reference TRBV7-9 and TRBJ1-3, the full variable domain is DTGVSQNPRHKITKRGQNVTFRCDPISEHNRLYWYRQTLGQGPEFLTYFQNEAQLEKSRLLSDRFSAERPKGSFSTLEIQRTEQGDSAMYLCASSLEQVPGNTIYFGEGSWLTVV.

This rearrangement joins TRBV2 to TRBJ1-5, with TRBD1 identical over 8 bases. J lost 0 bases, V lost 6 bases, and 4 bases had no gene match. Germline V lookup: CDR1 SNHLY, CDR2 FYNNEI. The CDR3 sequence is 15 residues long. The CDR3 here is CASSRDRHSNQPQHF. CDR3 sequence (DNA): TGTGCCAGCAGCCGGGACAGGCATAGCAATCAGCCCCAGCATTTT. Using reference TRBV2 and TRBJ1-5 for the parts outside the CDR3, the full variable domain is EPEVTQTPSHQVTQMGQEVILRCVPISNHLYFYWYRQILGQKVEFLVSFYNNEISEKSEIFDDQFSVERPDGSNFTLKIRSTKLEDSAMYFCASSRDRHSNQPQHFGDGTRLSIL.